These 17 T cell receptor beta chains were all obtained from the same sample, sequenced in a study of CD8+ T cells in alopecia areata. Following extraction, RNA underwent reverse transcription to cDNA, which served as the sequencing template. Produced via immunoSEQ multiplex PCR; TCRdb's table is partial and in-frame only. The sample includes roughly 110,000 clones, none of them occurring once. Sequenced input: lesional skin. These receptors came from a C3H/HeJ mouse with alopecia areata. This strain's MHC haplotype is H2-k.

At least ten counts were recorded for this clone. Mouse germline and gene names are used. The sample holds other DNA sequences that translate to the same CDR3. The CDR3 protein is CASSAGGGYAEQFF. CDR3 bases read: TGTGCCAGCAGCGCTGGGGGGGGGTATGCT. The rearrangement joins TRBV13-3 to TRBJ2-1; 9 bases are a match to TRBD2. The CDR3 end falls 4 residues outside the read, so it is completed with the germline J gene. Germline loops: CDR1 NNHDY, CDR2 SYVADS. The CDR3 is 14 residues long. Germline trimming cut 5 bases from V and 4 bases from J; bases unmatched to any gene: 4.

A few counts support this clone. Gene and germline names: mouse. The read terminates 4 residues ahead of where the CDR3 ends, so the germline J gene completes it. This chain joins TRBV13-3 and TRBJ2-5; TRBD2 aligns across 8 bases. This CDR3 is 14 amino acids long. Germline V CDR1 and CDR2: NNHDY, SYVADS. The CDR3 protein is CASSNWGRGDTQYF. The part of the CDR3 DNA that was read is TGTGCCAGCAGCAACTGGGGGCGAGGGGAC.

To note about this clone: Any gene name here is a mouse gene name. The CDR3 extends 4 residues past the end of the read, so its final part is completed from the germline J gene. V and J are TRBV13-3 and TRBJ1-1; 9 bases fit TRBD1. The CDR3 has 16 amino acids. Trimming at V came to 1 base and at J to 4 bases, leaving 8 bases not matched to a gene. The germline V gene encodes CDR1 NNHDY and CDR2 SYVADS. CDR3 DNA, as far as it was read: TGTGCCAGCAGTGATAAGGGACAGGGAGGGGGCACA. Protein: CASSDKGQGGGT. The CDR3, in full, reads CASSDKGQGGGTEVFF.

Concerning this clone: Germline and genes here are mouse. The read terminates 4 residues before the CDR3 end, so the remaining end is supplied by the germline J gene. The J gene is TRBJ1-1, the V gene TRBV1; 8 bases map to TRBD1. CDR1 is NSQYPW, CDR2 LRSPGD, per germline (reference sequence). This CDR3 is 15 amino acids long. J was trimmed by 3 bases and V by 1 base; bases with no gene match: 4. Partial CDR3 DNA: TGCACCTGCAGTGCAGCAGGGGGCAGAGACACA. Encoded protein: CTCSAAGGRDT. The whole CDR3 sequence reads CTCSAAGGRDTEVFF.

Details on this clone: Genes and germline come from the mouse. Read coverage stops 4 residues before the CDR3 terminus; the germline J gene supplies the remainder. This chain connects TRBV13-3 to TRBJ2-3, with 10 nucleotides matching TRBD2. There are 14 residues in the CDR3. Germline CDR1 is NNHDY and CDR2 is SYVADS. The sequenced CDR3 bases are TGTGCCAGCAGTGATCGACTGGGGGGAGAA. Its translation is CASSDRLGGE. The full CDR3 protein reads CASSDRLGGETLYF.

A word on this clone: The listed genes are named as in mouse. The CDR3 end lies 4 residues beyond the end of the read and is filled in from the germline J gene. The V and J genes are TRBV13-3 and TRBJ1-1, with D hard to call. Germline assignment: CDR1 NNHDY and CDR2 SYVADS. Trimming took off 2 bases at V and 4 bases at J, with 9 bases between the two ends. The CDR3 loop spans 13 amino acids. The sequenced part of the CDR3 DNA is TGTGCCAGCAGTGAGCCAACTCTCACA. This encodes CASSEPTLT. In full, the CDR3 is CASSEPTLTEVFF.

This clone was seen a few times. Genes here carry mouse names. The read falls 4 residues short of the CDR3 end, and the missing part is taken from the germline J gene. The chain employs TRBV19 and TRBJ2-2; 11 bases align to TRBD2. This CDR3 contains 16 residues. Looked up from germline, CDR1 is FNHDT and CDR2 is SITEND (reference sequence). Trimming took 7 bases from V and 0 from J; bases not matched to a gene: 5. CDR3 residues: CASFGTGGANTGQLYF. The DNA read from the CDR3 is TGTGCCAGCTTCGGGACTGGGGGAGCAAACACCGGG.

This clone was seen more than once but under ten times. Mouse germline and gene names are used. CDR3 DNA (partial): TGTGCCAGCAGTGACGGGACTGGGGGGTTTAACCAAGAC. This codes for CASSDGTGGFNQD. The full-length CDR3 reads as CASSDGTGGFNQDTQYF. V and J are TRBV13-3 and TRBJ2-5, with 12 bases matching TRBD2. The CDR3 is cut off 4 residues early in the read; its end comes from the germline J gene. The germline CDR1 and CDR2 sequences are NNHDY and SYVADS. This CDR3 is built from 17 residues. V trimming: 2 bases; J trimming: 0 bases; junction bases outside the gene matches: 4.

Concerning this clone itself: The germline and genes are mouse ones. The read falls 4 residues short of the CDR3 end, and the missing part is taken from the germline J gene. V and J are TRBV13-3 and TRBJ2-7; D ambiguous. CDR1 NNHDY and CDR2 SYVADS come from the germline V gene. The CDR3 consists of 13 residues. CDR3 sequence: CASSDAKQYEQYF. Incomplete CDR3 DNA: TGTGCCAGCAGTGATGCTAAACAGTAT.

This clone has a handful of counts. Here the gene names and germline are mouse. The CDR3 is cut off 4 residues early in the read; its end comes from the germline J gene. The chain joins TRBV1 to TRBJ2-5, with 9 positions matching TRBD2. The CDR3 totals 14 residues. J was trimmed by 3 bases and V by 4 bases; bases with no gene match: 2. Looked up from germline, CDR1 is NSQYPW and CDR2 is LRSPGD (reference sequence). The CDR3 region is CTCSGWGGQDTQYF. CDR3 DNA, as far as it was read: TGCACCTGCAGTGGCTGGGGGGGACAAGAC.

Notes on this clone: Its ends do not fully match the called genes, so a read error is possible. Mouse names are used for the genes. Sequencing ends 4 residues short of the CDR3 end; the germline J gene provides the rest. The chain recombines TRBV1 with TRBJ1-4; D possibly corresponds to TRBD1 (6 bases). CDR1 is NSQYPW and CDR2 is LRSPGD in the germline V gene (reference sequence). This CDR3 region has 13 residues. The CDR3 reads CTCRAGVGERLFF. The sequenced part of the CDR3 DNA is TGCACCTGCAGAGCAGGGGTCGGCGAA.

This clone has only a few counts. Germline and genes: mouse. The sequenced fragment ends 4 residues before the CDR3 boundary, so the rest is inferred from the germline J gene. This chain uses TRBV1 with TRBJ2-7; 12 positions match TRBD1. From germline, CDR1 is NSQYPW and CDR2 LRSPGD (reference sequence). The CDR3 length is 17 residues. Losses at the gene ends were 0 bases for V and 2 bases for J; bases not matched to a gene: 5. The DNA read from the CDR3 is TGCACCTGCAGTGCAGAGGGGACAGGGGGCTGGACCTAT. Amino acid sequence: CTCSAEGTGGWTY. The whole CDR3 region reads CTCSAEGTGGWTYEQYF.

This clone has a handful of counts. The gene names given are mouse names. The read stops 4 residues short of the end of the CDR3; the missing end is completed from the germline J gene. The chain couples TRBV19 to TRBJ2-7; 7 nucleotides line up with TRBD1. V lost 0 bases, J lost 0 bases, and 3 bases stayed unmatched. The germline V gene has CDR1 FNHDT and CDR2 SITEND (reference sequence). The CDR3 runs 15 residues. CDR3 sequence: CASSIVSGGSYEQYF. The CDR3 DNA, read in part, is TGTGCCAGCAGTATAGTGTCAGGGGGCTCCTAT.

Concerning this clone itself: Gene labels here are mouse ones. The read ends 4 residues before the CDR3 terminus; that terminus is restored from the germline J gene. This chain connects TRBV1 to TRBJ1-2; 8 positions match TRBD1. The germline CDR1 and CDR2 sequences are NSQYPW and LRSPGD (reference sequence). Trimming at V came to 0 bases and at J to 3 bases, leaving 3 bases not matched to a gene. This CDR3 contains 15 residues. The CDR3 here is CTCSADVDRDSDYTF. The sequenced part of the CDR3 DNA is TGCACCTGCAGTGCAGATGTGGACAGGGACTCC.

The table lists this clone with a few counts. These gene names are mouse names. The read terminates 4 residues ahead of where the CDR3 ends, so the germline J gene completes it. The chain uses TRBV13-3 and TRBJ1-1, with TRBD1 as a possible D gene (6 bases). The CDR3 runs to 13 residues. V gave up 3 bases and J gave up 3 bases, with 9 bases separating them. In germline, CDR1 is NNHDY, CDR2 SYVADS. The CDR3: CASSAQGYTEVFF. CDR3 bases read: TGTGCCAGCAGTGCACAGGGTTACACA.

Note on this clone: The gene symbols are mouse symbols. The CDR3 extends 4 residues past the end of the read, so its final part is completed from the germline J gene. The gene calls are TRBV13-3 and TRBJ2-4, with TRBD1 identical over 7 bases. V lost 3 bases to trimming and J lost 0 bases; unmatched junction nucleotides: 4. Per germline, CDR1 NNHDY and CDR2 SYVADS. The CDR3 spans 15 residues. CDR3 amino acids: CASSGGQTSQNTLYF. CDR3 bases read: TGTGCCAGCAGTGGGGGACAGACCAGTCAAAAC. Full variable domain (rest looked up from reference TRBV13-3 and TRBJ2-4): EAAVTQSPRSKVAVTGGKVTLSCHQTNNHDYMYWYRQDTGHGLRLIHYSYVADSTEKGDIPDGYKASRPSQENFSLILELASLSQTAVYFCASSGGQTSQNTLYFGAGTRLSVL.

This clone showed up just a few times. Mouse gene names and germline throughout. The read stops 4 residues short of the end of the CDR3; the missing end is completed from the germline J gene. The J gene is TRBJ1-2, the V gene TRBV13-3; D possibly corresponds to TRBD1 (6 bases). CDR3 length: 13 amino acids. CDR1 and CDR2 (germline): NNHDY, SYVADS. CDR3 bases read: TGTGCCAGCAGTGAAGGCAGGGGCCCC. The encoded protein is CASSEGRGP. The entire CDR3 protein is CASSEGRGPDYTF.